This passage covers 5 T cell receptor beta chains from one sample sequenced in a study of CD8+ T cells in alopecia areata. Noted treatment: oral pan-JAK inhibitor, 5-10 mg twice daily. Sequencing used cDNA as its template, made by extracting RNA and reverse transcribing it. TCRdb's copy holds only in-frame clones and misses some; the assay was immunoSEQ multiplex PCR. The data hold about 250,000 clones, with 45% to 70% observed a single time. The sample in question was CD4+ T cells sorted from blood, obtained at approximately week 52, from a patient treated with tofacitinib. The receptors were gathered from a human donor with alopecia areata.

Worth noting for this clone: The same CDR3 is also encoded by other DNA sequences in this sample. The chain recombines TRBV7-9 with TRBJ2-2, with D unresolved. Trimming took off 6 bases at V and 1 base at J, with 3 bases between the two ends. Looked up from germline, CDR1 is SEHNR and CDR2 is FQNEAQ (reference sequence). The CDR3 runs 12 residues. This chain's CDR3 is CASSLNTGELFF. CDR3 DNA sequence: TGTGCCAGCAGTTTGAACACCGGGGAGCTGTTTTTT.

Turning to this clone: The sample contains more than one DNA sequence encoding this CDR3. This chain connects TRBV18 to TRBJ2-7; perhaps TRBD1 as D (5 bases). Germline V gene sequence: CDR1 KGHSH, CDR2 LQKENI. Trimming took off 2 bases at V and 7 bases at J, with 6 bases between the two ends. The CDR3 runs 11 residues. CDR3 region: CASSPDREQYF. Written as DNA, the CDR3 is TGTGCCAGCTCACCAGACAGAGAGCAGTACTTC.

This chain connects TRBV27 to TRBJ2-3; 12 nucleotides agree with TRBD2. The CDR3 spans 15 residues. With 6 bases clipped from V and 6 bases from J, the junction kept 7 bases outside the gene matches. Germline V gives CDR1 MNHEY, CDR2 SMNVEV (reference sequence). Written as DNA, the CDR3 is TGTGCCAGCAGGACTAGCGGGGGCCTTGTGGATACGCAGTATTTT. Translation gives CASRTSGGLVDTQYF.

Points on this clone: The identical CDR3 is also encoded by other nucleotide sequences in the sample. The chain joins TRBV15 to TRBJ1-1; 7 bases map to TRBD1. Germline loops: CDR1 LNHNV, CDR2 YYDKDF (reference sequence). CDR3 length equals 14 residues. V was pared by 3 bases and J by 5 bases, with 6 bases of the junction left unmatched. Written as DNA, the CDR3 is TGTGCCACCAGCAGGCGACAGGGCGGAACTGAAGCTTTCTTT. Translating it yields CATSRRQGGTEAFF. The full variable domain, completed using reference TRBV15 and TRBJ1-1, is DAMVIQNPRYQVTQFGKPVTLSCSQTLNHNVMYWYQQKSSQAPKLLFHYYDKDFNNEADTPDNFQSRRPNTSFCFLDIRSPGLGDTAMYLCATSRRQGGTEAFFGQGTRLTVV.

This clone appeared a few times. The chain links TRBV7-2 to TRBJ1-2, with D possibly TRBD1 on 5 matching bases. V lost 1 base, J lost 8 bases, and 11 bases lay in between. The CDR3 length is 13 residues. The germline CDR1 and CDR2 sequences are SGHTA and FQGNSA. CDR3 protein: CASSLGQGRGYTF. As DNA, the CDR3 is TGTGCCAGCAGCTTAGGGCAGGGCCGCGGCTACACCTTC. Full variable domain (missing parts from reference TRBV7-2 and TRBJ1-2): GAGVSQSPSNKVTEKGKDVELRCDPISGHTALYWYRQSLGQGLEFLIYFQGNSAPDKSGLPSDRFSAERTGGSVSTLTIQRTQQEDSAVYLCASSLGQGRGYTFGSGTRLTVV.